One sample yielded the 26 T cell receptor beta chains listed below, sequenced in a study of a mutant IDH1 vaccine in newly diagnosed glioma. Sample time point: week 11, during vaccination. Vaccine doses each comprised 300 ug of mutant IDH1 20-mer peptide, with topical imiquimod. Here immunoSEQ multiplex PCR was the method, and the copy in TCRdb shows in-frame clones only, minus some. The table lists over 60,000 clones, about 88% of them singletons, with more than 1.5% in the top ten. Antigen specificity for these receptors is unknown. The sample here was PBMCs, taken from a glioma patient whose treatment included an IDH1 peptide vaccine. The source is a man aged 35 to 55 with glioma.

The chain has TRBV7-2 and TRBJ1-4, with 7 bases that match TRBD1. The V gene's germline CDR1 is SGHTA and CDR2 FQGNSA. With V trimmed by 5 bases and J by 0 bases, 3 bases remained unmatched. This CDR3 is 15 amino acids long. DNA for the CDR3: TGTGCCAGCAGCCGACAGGGAGCAACTAATGAAAAACTGTTTTTT. Its protein product is CASSRQGATNEKLFF.

The chain is built from TRBV14 and TRBJ2-1, with D possibly TRBD2 on 5 matching bases. Germline V gene sequence: CDR1 SGHDN, CDR2 FVKESK. The CDR3 runs to 16 residues. The germline V and J ends were trimmed by 3 bases and 8 bases, with 20 bases remaining between them. This chain's CDR3 is CASSHLEGRGLHEQFF. The CDR3 DNA reads as TGTGCCAGCAGCCACCTAGAAGGACGCGGACTCCATGAGCAGTTCTTC.

The V call is TRBV4-1, the J call TRBJ1-3, with 8 bases identical to TRBD1. The CDR3 contains 18 residues. CDR1 is MGHRA and CDR2 is YSYEKL in the germline V gene. The ends lost 0 bases at V and 1 base at J; junction bases unmatched: 8. The CDR3 is CASSQEWGQALSGNTIYF. The CDR3 region has the DNA TGCGCCAGCAGCCAAGAGTGGGGACAGGCACTTTCTGGAAACACCATATATTTT.

This sequence joins TRBV7-3 and TRBJ2-7, with D perhaps TRBD2 (5 bases). Deletions cut 5 bases from V and 1 base from J, with 12 bases between. This CDR3 is 14 amino acids long. Germline V gene sequence: CDR1 SGHTA, CDR2 FQGTGA. CDR3 DNA sequence: TGTGCCAGCAGCCCTACGAGCGGTTCCTACGAGCAGTACTTC. It encodes CASSPTSGSYEQYF.

The V gene is TRBV5-1, the J gene TRBJ1-6, with 10 bases identical to TRBD1. Losses at the gene ends were 4 bases for V and 7 bases for J; bases not matched to a gene: 2. Germline assignment: CDR1 SGHRS and CDR2 YFSETQ. The CDR3 totals 14 residues. CDR3 sequence reads: CASSMGQGNSPLHF. The DNA for the CDR3 is TGCGCCAGCAGCATGGGACAGGGGAATTCACCCCTCCACTTT.

The CDR3 sequence is CASRRTGDNEQYV. As DNA, the CDR3 is TGTGCCAGCAGACGGACAGGGGACAACGAGCAGTACGTC. The V and J genes are TRBV2 and TRBJ2-7; 9 bases map to TRBD1. Trimming removed 6 bases from V and 5 bases from J; junction bases left unmatched: 5. This CDR3 region has 13 residues. CDR1 and CDR2 from the germline V gene are SNHLY and FYNNEI.

This chain uses TRBV11-1 with TRBJ2-7; D is undetermined. Between the trimmed V and J ends, which lost 1 base and 0 bases, there was a span of 13 bases. This CDR3 is 16 amino acids long. Germline V gene lookup returns CDR1 SGHAT and CDR2 FQDESV (reference sequence). The CDR3 loop reads CASSLGVGSYSYEQYV. The CDR3 nucleotides read TGTGCCAGCAGCTTAGGAGTTGGCTCTTACTCCTACGAGCAGTACGTC.

The rearrangement joins TRBV2 to TRBJ1-3; 7 bases align to TRBD1. The CDR3 consists of 17 residues. Germline V CDR1 and CDR2: SNHLY, FYNNEI. After removal of 6 bases from V and 0 bases from J, the junction contained 11 bases not matched to a gene. In nucleotides, the CDR3 is TGTGCCAGCAGCAGACAGGGCACAAGTTTCTCTGGAAACACCATATATTTT. Its protein product is CASSRQGTSFSGNTIYF. Full variable domain (remainder filled in from reference TRBV2 and TRBJ1-3): EPEVTQTPSHQVTQMGQEVILRCVPISNHLYFYWYRQILGQKVEFLVSFYNNEISEKSEIFDDQFSVERPDGSNFTLKIRSTKLEDSAMYFCASSRQGTSFSGNTIYFGEGSWLTVV.

The rearrangement links TRBV2 to TRBJ1-2; D unclear. Deletions cut 0 bases from V and 4 bases from J, with 9 bases between. CDR3 length: 14 amino acids. Germline V gene data show CDR1 as SNHLY and CDR2 as FYNNEI. CDR3 loop: CASSEARGTYGYTF. DNA of the CDR3: TGTGCCAGCAGTGAAGCGCGGGGAACCTATGGCTACACCTTC.

This chain links TRBV2 with TRBJ2-7; 8 bases map to TRBD1. The CDR3 is made up of 14 amino acids. The V segment lost 6 bases and the J segment 10 bases; nucleotides outside the gene matches: 14. Germline CDR1 and CDR2: SNHLY and FYNNEI. The CDR3 loop reads CASSISDRVSGQYF. The DNA of the CDR3 is TGTGCCAGCAGCATTTCGGACAGGGTTTCGGGTCAGTACTTC.

Points on this clone: No DNA is shown, since the ends of the CDR3 on it are uncertain; the CDR3 is the one TCRdb lists. The chain is built from TRBV11-2 and TRBJ2-2; TRBD2, the table's D call, lacks a check against the DNA. The germline V gene has CDR1 SGHAT and CDR2 FQNNGV. Inclusive of both ends, the CDR3 amounts to 12 amino acids. CDR3 sequence: CASSLGGASCFF.

The chain recombines TRBV21-1 with TRBJ2-7. TRBV21-1 is described as a pseudogene. The CDR3 is 8 residues long. The CDR3 protein is CAMYEQYF. The CDR3 coding sequence is TGTGCCATGTACGAGCAGTACTTC.

This chain links TRBV5-4 with TRBJ2-1, with D unclear. The V and J ends lost 0 bases and 8 bases respectively, with 12 bases between them. Germline CDR1 is SGHNT and CDR2 is YYREEE (reference sequence). The CDR3 extends over 14 amino acids. CDR3 sequence: CASSLDSGNDEQFF. For the CDR3, the DNA is TGTGCCAGCAGCTTGGATAGTGGGAACGATGAGCAGTTCTTC.

The chain is built from TRBV7-9 and TRBJ2-7; D remains ambiguous. CDR1 and CDR2 from the germline V gene are SEHNR and FQNEAQ (reference sequence). Trimming cost V 4 bases and J 5 bases, with 6 bases left between them. This CDR3 has 11 residues. The CDR3 DNA reads as TGTGCCAGCAGCTCGAATAACGAGCAGTACGTC. Translating it yields CASSSNNEQYV.

The chain uses TRBV4-2 and TRBJ1-4, with a possible D match to TRBD1 (6 bases). The CDR3 is 15 amino acids. Germline assignment: CDR1 LGHNA and CDR2 YNFKEQ. V lost 1 base and J 7 bases, leaving 13 bases between the germline ends. CDR3 amino acids: CASSQASGGVEKLFF. Here the CDR3 DNA reads TGTGCCAGCAGCCAAGCGTCGGGGGGCGTTGAAAAACTGTTTTTT.

This chain links TRBV5-4 with TRBJ1-2; D gene unclear. Germline-derived CDR1 and CDR2 are SGHNT and YYREEE (reference sequence). The CDR3 length is 15 residues. V lost 0 bases, J lost 0 bases, and 9 bases lay in between. CDR3 bases: TGTGCCAGCAGCTTGGGAACAGCATCTAACTATGGCTACACCTTC. This encodes CASSLGTASNYGYTF.

The chain recombines TRBV7-8 with TRBJ1-2; 8 bases fit TRBD1. CDR1 is SGHVS, CDR2 FQNEAQ, per germline. The CDR3 contains 14 residues. V shed 5 bases, J shed 8 bases, and the junction held 10 bases outside the gene matches. CDR3 protein: CASSPLRDRIGYTF. DNA of the CDR3: TGTGCCAGCAGCCCCCTTCGGGACAGGATCGGCTACACCTTC.

This chain connects TRBV7-2 to TRBJ1-5, with 9 positions matching TRBD1. CDR3 length: 16 residues. V lost 6 bases to trimming and J lost 11 bases; unmatched junction nucleotides: 17. Germline V CDR1 and CDR2: SGHTA, FQGNSA. This chain's CDR3 is CASSKSGGQGILAQHF. The DNA for the CDR3 is TGTGCCAGCAGTAAAAGCGGGGGACAGGGAATTCTGGCCCAGCATTTT.

The genes are TRBV5-5 and TRBJ2-7; TRBD1 matches at 7 bases. V trimming: 4 bases; J trimming: 2 bases; junction bases outside the gene matches: 9. In germline, CDR1 is SGHKS, CDR2 YYEKEE (reference sequence). This CDR3 has 15 amino acids. The CDR3 nucleotides are TGTGCCAGCAGCCAGACCGGGACAGCTACCTACGAGCAGTACTTC. This encodes CASSQTGTATYEQYF.

This clone was recorded a few times. Other DNA sequences in the same sample also yield this CDR3. V usage is TRBV19 and J usage is TRBJ1-1, with D maybe TRBD1 (6 bases). Trimming pared 5 bases from V and 1 base from J, leaving 14 bases between. The germline V gene has CDR1 LNHDA and CDR2 SQIVND (reference sequence). There are 15 residues in the CDR3. The CDR3 bases are TGTGCCAGTAGTCCCACCGGGACACCGAACACTGAAGCTTTCTTT. Translation gives CASSPTGTPNTEAFF.

This rearrangement joins TRBV30 to TRBJ2-3; TRBD1 matches at 9 bases. Per the germline V gene, CDR1 is GTSNPN and CDR2 is SVGIG (reference sequence). This CDR3 spans 13 amino acids. The V and J ends lost 8 bases and 3 bases, in that order; junction bases with no gene match: 6. CDR3 coding DNA: TGTGCCGCCGGGACAGGGATTACAGATACGCAGTATTTT. Translating it yields CAAGTGITDTQYF.

The chain recombines TRBV30 with TRBJ1-2; D perhaps matches TRBD1 (5 bases). V lost 2 bases to trimming and J lost 2 bases, with 12 bases between them. Germline loops: CDR1 GTSNPN, CDR2 SVGIG (reference sequence). CDR3 length: 14 residues. The CDR3: CAWSSSGGNYGYTF. CDR3 nucleotide sequence: TGTGCCTGGAGTTCAAGTGGGGGAAACTATGGCTACACCTTC.

The J gene is TRBJ2-3, the V gene TRBV5-1; TRBD2 matches 9 bases. Germline loops: CDR1 SGHRS, CDR2 YFSETQ. V lost 0 bases and J lost 4; bases outside the gene matches: 9. The CDR3 is made up of 17 amino acids. CDR3 DNA sequence: TGCGCCAGCAGCTTGGCCGCGCGGGGGGGCGGCGCAGATACGCAGTATTTT. Residues: CASSLAARGGGADTQYF. The full variable domain, its missing parts supplied by reference TRBV5-1 and TRBJ2-3, is KAGVTQTPRYLIKTRGQQVTLSCSPISGHRSVSWYQQTPGQGLQFLFEYFSETQRNKGNFPGRFSGRQFSNSRSEMNVSTLELGDSALYLCASSLAARGGGADTQYFGPGTRLTVL.

The rearrangement links TRBV5-4 to TRBJ1-6; the D gene is possibly TRBD1 (6 bases). There are 14 residues in the CDR3. V shed 3 bases and J shed 6 bases, with 10 bases lying between them. Germline CDR1 and CDR2: SGHNT and YYREEE (reference sequence). In DNA, the CDR3 is TGTGCCAGCAGCTCAGACAGGACTAATTCACCCCTCCACTTT. It specifies CASSSDRTNSPLHF.

The chain has TRBV6-5 and TRBJ2-1, with TRBD2 matching over 12 bases. CDR1 and CDR2 (germline): MNHEY, SVGAGI. This CDR3 region has 15 residues. V lost 5 bases to trimming and J lost 8 bases; unmatched junction nucleotides: 7. CDR3 bases: TGTGCCAGCAGTCCACTAGCGGGGGGTGTGGATGAGCAGTTCTTC. As protein: CASSPLAGGVDEQFF.

The chain combines TRBV28 with TRBJ1-2, with D possibly being TRBD1 (5 bases). The CDR3 is 15 residues long. Germline V gene lookup returns CDR1 MDHEN and CDR2 SYDVKM. Trimming stripped 5 bases from V and 2 bases from J, with 15 bases between. The CDR3 coding sequence is TGTGCCAGCAGTGGCCTGGTTGGGGGGAACTATGGCTACACCTTC. Protein: CASSGLVGGNYGYTF.